The present T cell receptor (beta chain) was sequenced within a study of graft-versus-host responses after intestinal transplantation. Whole-study context: Every recipient underwent anti-thymocyte globulin induction, then tacrolimus and steroids for roughly three years. Study-level points and caveats: Declining HvG levels early post-transplant were linked to peak circulating GvH clone levels.

Responders labeled with CFSE (approximately 200,000) were plated with approximately 200,000 irradiated, violet-dye-labeled stimulators. Trimming removed 0 bases from V and 4 bases from J, with 7 bases in between. This CDR3 is 14 amino acids long. Germline CDR1 SGHTA, CDR2 FQGNSA. Assay used: immunoSEQ multiplex PCR; TCRdb lists only in-frame clones, some missing. The sample records 20,000 to 25,000 clones, over 35% being singletons. V usage is TRBV7-2 and J usage is TRBJ1-3, with D unclear. This receptor was taken from a human patient who received an intestinal transplant. The material sequenced was alloreactive CD4+ T cells from a mixed lymphocyte reaction culture, taken before intestinal transplant. Subset denoted: CFSE-low proliferating T cells sorted from approximately 6-day pre-transplant mixed lymphocyte reaction (GvH or HvG direction). In DNA form, the CDR3 reads TGTGCCAGCAGCTTAGCGGCATTCGGAAACACCATATATTTT. Protein sequence: CASSLAAFGNTIYF. The full variable domain, in which reference TRBV7-2 and TRBJ1-3 provide the parts outside the CDR3, is GAGVSQSPSNKVTEKGKDVELRCDPISGHTALYWYRQSLGQGLEFLIYFQGNSAPDKSGLPSDRFSAERTGGSVSTLTIQRTQQEDSAVYLCASSLAAFGNTIYFGEGSWLTVV.